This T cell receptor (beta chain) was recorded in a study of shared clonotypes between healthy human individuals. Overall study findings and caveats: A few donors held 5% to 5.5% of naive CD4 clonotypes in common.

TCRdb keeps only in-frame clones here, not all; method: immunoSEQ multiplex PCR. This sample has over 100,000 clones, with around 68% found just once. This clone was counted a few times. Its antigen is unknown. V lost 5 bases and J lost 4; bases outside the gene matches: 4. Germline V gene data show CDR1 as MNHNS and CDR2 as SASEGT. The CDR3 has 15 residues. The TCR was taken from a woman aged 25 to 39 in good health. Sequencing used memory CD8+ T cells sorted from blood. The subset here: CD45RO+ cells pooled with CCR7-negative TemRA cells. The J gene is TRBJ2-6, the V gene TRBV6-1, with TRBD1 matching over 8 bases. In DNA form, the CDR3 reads TGTGCCAGCAGTCCAGGGGGCACAGGGGCCAACGTCCTGACTTTC. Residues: CASSPGGTGANVLTF.